This T cell receptor beta chain originates from a study of blood T cells in healthy people across ages. In its sample, this clonotype is medium-sized. Its antigen remains unknown. Using a J-beta primer mix together with a sample-barcoded 5' primer, a second PCR was run for roughly 6 to 12 cycles. Any given sample supplied a minimum of 2.5 million CDR3-containing paired-end reads. TCRdb analysed the 5' RACE reads with MiXCR anew, one entry per CDR3 protein. The sample lists under 2 million distinct CDR3 sequences; roughly 32% were seen once. V trimming: 5 bases; J trimming: 4 bases; junction bases outside the gene matches: 11. Germline assignment: CDR1 SEHNR and CDR2 FQNEAQ (reference sequence). This CDR3 has 17 residues. General study results and limits: The recorded TCR beta diversity per million T cells decreased in a roughly linear manner with age.

The specimen sequenced was blood. V is TRBV7-9 and J is TRBJ2-1; 10 positions agree with TRBD2. The source is a woman aged 25 to 45 in good health. CDR3 amino acids: CASSPRLLAGVYNEQFF. The CDR3 nucleotides read TGTGCCAGCAGCCCTAGGCTTCTAGCGGGGGTATACAATGAGCAGTTCTTC.